These 8 T cell receptor beta chains were all obtained from the same sample, sequenced in a study of metastatic and nonmetastatic thyroid tumors. TCRdb ran MiXCR on the PCR reads. Among 60,000 or so clones listed, roughly 4.1% were seen once. Prior to thyroid surgery, none of the patients had received any treatment. Material: blood. These TCRs come from a female donor with papillary thyroid cancer or a benign thyroid nodule (not recorded which). Some clones in this sample may be carry-over from other donors' samples.

This clone was recorded many times. For the CDR3, the DNA is TGCGCCAGCAGCTCTGGGGGCGGTTTATACAATGAGCAGTTCTTC. It specifies CASSSGGGLYNEQFF. The V call is TRBV5-1, the J call TRBJ2-1; D might be TRBD1 (6 bases). The V and J ends lost 3 bases and 4 bases respectively, with 14 bases between them. Germline values: CDR1 SGHRS, CDR2 YFSETQ. The CDR3 sequence is 15 residues long.

This clone was detected ten times or more. V usage is TRBV4-1 and J usage is TRBJ1-5, with 8 nucleotides matching TRBD1. Per the germline V gene, CDR1 is MGHRA and CDR2 is YSYEKL. J gave up 4 bases and V 1 base, and 3 bases lay outside the gene matches. This CDR3 has 15 amino acids. For the CDR3, the DNA is TGCGCCAGCAGCCAAGTACAGGGGGGAAATCAGCCCCAGCATTTT. Translation gives CASSQVQGGNQPQHF.

This chain links TRBV30 with TRBJ1-3, with 10 bases aligning to TRBD1. The CDR3 spans 15 residues. The germline CDR1 and CDR2 sequences are GTSNPN and SVGIG (reference sequence). After removal of 3 bases from V and 2 bases from J, the junction contained 4 bases not matched to a gene. The CDR3 spells CAWSPGTGAGNTIYF. The CDR3 region has the DNA TGTGCCTGGAGCCCCGGGACAGGGGCTGGAAACACCATATATTTT.

This clone has a count of ten or more. Other DNA sequences from this sample encode an identical CDR3 as well. The rearrangement links TRBV2 to TRBJ2-3, with a weak D call TRBD2 (5 bases). The V end lost 4 bases, the J end lost 4 bases, and 9 bases lay between the germline ends. CDR1 and CDR2 (germline): SNHLY, FYNNEI. The CDR3 loop spans 13 amino acids. CDR3 region: CASSGGPSDTQYF. The CDR3 DNA is TGTGCCAGCAGTGGAGGGCCCTCAGATACGCAGTATTTT.

This clone was found many times. The chain recombines TRBV6-5 with TRBJ2-7, with 7 bases that match TRBD1. V was clipped by 0 bases and J by 3 bases; unmatched bases: 2. This CDR3 region has 14 residues. Germline values: CDR1 MNHEY, CDR2 SVGAGI. The CDR3, as DNA: TGTGCCAGCAGTTACTCAAGACAGGGCTACGAGCAGTACTTC. This translates into CASSYSRQGYEQYF.

The table lists this clone with many counts. This chain connects TRBV2 to TRBJ1-5; D may be TRBD1 (5 bases). The CDR3 sequence is 12 residues long. Germline-derived CDR1 and CDR2 are SNHLY and FYNNEI. V was shortened by 7 bases and J by 7 bases, with 11 bases between the two germline ends. This CDR3 reads CASTRGAQPQHF. For the CDR3, the DNA is TGTGCCAGCACACGAGGGGCCCAGCCCCAGCATTTT.

The sample holds many counts of this clone. V is TRBV10-3 and J is TRBJ1-2; 7 bases align to TRBD1. Germline lookup yields CDR1 ENHRY and CDR2 SYGVKD. The CDR3 loop spans 12 amino acids. V shed 7 bases and J 5 bases; nucleotides not matched to a gene: 4. This chain's CDR3 is CAITRDSYGYTF. In DNA, the CDR3 is TGTGCCATCACGCGGGACAGTTATGGCTACACCTTC.

This clone was seen only a few times. A much larger clone lies a single base off, so this may be a read error. The same CDR3 also results from other DNA sequences found in this sample. This chain joins TRBV5-1 and TRBJ2-4, with TRBD2 identical over 11 bases. The V gene end was trimmed by 5 bases and the J gene end by 6 bases; junction bases not matched to a gene: 13. Germline V gene data show CDR1 as SGHRS and CDR2 as YFSETQ. The CDR3 consists of 17 residues. In nucleotides, the CDR3 is TGCGCCAGCAGTCTAGCGGGGGGCCTTACCCGATTAAACATTCAGTACTTC. Encoded protein: CASSLAGGLTRLNIQYF.